The 14 T cell receptor beta chains presented below share a single source sample, sequenced in a study of cytotoxic CD8 clonotypes in ibrutinib-treated CLL. Produced via immunoSEQ multiplex PCR; TCRdb's table is partial and in-frame only. The sample lists 250,000 to 350,000 clones, 76% occurring once. The sample here was PBMCs, taken at disease progression, from a patient treated with ibrutinib. Receptors originate from a human donor with chronic lymphocytic leukemia.

The chain has TRBV18 and TRBJ2-7; no clear D gene. CDR1 and CDR2 from the germline V gene are KGHSH and LQKENI. The CDR3 extends over 12 amino acids. The V end lost 2 bases, the J end lost 7 bases, and 9 bases lay between the germline ends. CDR3 sequence (DNA): TGTGCCAGCTCACCATTGGATACTGAGCAGTACTTC. It encodes CASSPLDTEQYF.

The chain couples TRBV5-1 to TRBJ2-3; D might be TRBD1 (5 bases). The V end was cut by 0 bases, the J end by 7 bases, with 12 bases between. The germline CDR1 and CDR2 sequences are SGHRS and YFSETQ. CDR3 length: 14 amino acids. CDR3 sequence reads: CASSLGQGGYTQYF. The CDR3 DNA sequence: TGCGCCAGCAGCTTGGGGCAGGGTGGATATACGCAGTATTTT. The entire variable domain, with the rest obtained from reference TRBV5-1 and TRBJ2-3, is as follows: KAGVTQTPRYLIKTRGQQVTLSCSPISGHRSVSWYQQTPGQGLQFLFEYFSETQRNKGNFPGRFSGRQFSNSRSEMNVSTLELGDSALYLCASSLGQGGYTQYFGPGTRLTVL.

The gene calls are TRBV28 and TRBJ1-4, with D uncertain. V was shortened by 8 bases and J by 5 bases, with 12 bases between the two germline ends. This CDR3 is 13 amino acids long. Germline assignment: CDR1 MDHEN and CDR2 SYDVKM. In nucleotides, the CDR3 is TGTGCCAGCGTTCCGGGAGGAAATGAAAAACTGTTTTTT. Translated: CASVPGGNEKLFF.

The J gene is TRBJ2-5, the V gene TRBV5-4; D possibly corresponds to TRBD1 (6 bases). V lost 4 bases to trimming and J lost 2 bases, with 18 bases between them. From germline, CDR1 is SGHNT and CDR2 YYREEE (reference sequence). There are 16 residues in the CDR3. The CDR3 sequence: CASSKNWDTRQETQYF. The CDR3 nucleotides read TGTGCCAGCAGCAAGAATTGGGACACTAGACAAGAGACCCAGTACTTC. Supplemented by reference TRBV5-4 and TRBJ2-5, the full variable domain reads ETGVTQSPTHLIKTRGQQVTLRCSSQSGHNTVSWYQQALGQGPQFIFQYYREEENGRGNFPPRFSGLQFPNYSSELNVNALELDDSALYLCASSKNWDTRQETQYFGPGTRLLVL.

The V call is TRBV11-1, the J call TRBJ2-2, with 12 positions matching TRBD1. V trimming: 5 bases; J trimming: 4 bases; junction bases outside the gene matches: 11. CDR1 is SGHAT and CDR2 is FQDESV in the germline V gene (reference sequence). This CDR3 has 18 residues. CDR3: CASSQDRDRGLGTGELFF. CDR3 nucleotide sequence: TGTGCCAGCAGCCAAGACCGGGACAGGGGGCTTGGCACCGGGGAGCTGTTTTTT.

Remarks on this clone: This sample also contains other DNA sequences that code for the same CDR3. The chain carries TRBV29-1 and TRBJ1-1; D remains unclear. CDR3 length: 13 amino acids. V was clipped by 3 bases and J by 0 bases, with 8 bases between them. Germline V lookup: CDR1 SQVTM, CDR2 ANQGSEA. In DNA form, the CDR3 reads TGCAGCGTTGAGGGCAGGATGAACACTGAAGCTTTCTTT. It translates to CSVEGRMNTEAFF.

V is TRBV4-3 and J is TRBJ1-4; no clear D gene. V lost 1 base and J lost 3, with 6 bases in between. CDR3 length: 14 amino acids. Per the germline V gene, CDR1 is LGHNA and CDR2 is YSLEER. This chain's CDR3 is CASSQGASNEKLFF. The CDR3 DNA reads TGCGCCAGCAGCCAAGGGGCCTCTAATGAAAAACTGTTTTTT.

This clone was seen a few times. The chain couples TRBV19 to TRBJ1-5, with a weak D call TRBD1 (6 bases). CDR3 length: 15 residues. Germline values: CDR1 LNHDA, CDR2 SQIVND (reference sequence). V lost 3 bases to trimming and J lost 6 bases, with 15 bases between them. The CDR3, as DNA: TGTGCCAGTAGTATTATATCAGGGGTCTTTCAGCCCCAGCATTTT. It specifies CASSIISGVFQPQHF.

This chain joins TRBV5-4 and TRBJ1-1; D is unresolved. V was pared by 0 bases and J by 4 bases, with 4 bases between. The CDR3 totals 12 residues. CDR1 is SGHNT and CDR2 is YYREEE in the germline V gene (reference sequence). CDR3 bases: TGTGCCAGCAGCTTGGTAAGCACTGAAGCTTTCTTT. Protein: CASSLVSTEAFF.

The V and J genes are TRBV28 and TRBJ1-5; possibly TRBD1 for D (5 bases). CDR1 is MDHEN, CDR2 SYDVKM, per germline. V lost 4 bases and J 3 bases, leaving 13 bases between the germline ends. CDR3 length equals 15 residues. DNA of the CDR3: TGTGCCAGCAGTTCAGTCGGGGCCCTCAATCAGCCCCAGCATTTT. Protein: CASSSVGALNQPQHF.

This chain joins TRBV4-3 and TRBJ2-4; D remains ambiguous. This CDR3 has 16 residues. Germline CDR1 and CDR2: LGHNA and YSLEER. V was trimmed by 0 bases and J by 0 bases, leaving 9 bases between them. For the CDR3, the DNA is TGCGCCAGCAGCCAAGATCTGACACTAGCCAAAAACATTCAGTACTTC. It specifies CASSQDLTLAKNIQYF.

This clone was detected a few times. V and J are TRBV18 and TRBJ1-1, with D uncertain. The V end was cut by 6 bases, the J end by 0 bases, with 5 bases between. The CDR3 length is 12 residues. Germline V gene lookup returns CDR1 KGHSH and CDR2 LQKENI. This chain's CDR3 is CASSPMNTEAFF. In nucleotides, the CDR3 is TGTGCCAGCTCGCCTATGAACACTGAAGCTTTCTTT.

The chain has TRBV11-2 and TRBJ1-2; TRBD1 matches 10 bases. The germline V gene has CDR1 SGHAT and CDR2 FQNNGV. This CDR3 is 14 amino acids long. V gave up 6 bases and J gave up 4 bases; unmatched junction bases: 5. CDR3 in amino acids: CASSSDRGVYGYTF. The CDR3 coding sequence is TGTGCCAGCAGTTCGGACAGGGGGGTCTATGGCTACACCTTC.

The chain has TRBV6-1 and TRBJ1-5; D is perhaps TRBD1 (5 bases). V gave up 10 bases and J gave up 0 bases, with 16 bases separating them. The CDR3 length is 15 residues. Germline assignment: CDR1 MNHNS and CDR2 SASEGT. DNA for the CDR3: TGTGCCACCCTATCGGGGCAGTATAGCAATCAGCCCCAGCATTTT. Its translation is CATLSGQYSNQPQHF.